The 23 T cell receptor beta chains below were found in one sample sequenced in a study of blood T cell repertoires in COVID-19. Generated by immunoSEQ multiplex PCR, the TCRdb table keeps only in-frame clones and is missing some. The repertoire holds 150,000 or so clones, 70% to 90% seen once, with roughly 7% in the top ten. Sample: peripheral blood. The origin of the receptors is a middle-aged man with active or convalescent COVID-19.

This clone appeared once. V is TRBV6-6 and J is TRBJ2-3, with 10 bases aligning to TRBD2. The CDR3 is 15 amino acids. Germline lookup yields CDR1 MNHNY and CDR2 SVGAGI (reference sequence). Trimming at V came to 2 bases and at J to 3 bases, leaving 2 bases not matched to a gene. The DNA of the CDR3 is TGTGCCAGCAGTTACAGCGGGAGGGGAACAGATACGCAGTATTTT. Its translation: CASSYSGRGTDTQYF.

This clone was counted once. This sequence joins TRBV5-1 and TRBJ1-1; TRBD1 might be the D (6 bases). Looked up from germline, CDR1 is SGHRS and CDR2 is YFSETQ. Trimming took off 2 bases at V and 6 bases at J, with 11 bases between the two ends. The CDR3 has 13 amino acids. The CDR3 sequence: CASSFNEGAEAFF. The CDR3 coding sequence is TGCGCCAGCAGCTTCAACGAGGGGGCTGAAGCTTTCTTT.

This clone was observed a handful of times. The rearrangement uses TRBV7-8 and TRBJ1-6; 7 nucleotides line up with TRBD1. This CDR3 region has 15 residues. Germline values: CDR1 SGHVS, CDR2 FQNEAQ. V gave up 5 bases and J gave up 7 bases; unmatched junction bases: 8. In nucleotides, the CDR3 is TGTGCCAGCAGCCAAAGCCGGGACAGAAATTCACCCCTCCACTTT. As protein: CASSQSRDRNSPLHF.

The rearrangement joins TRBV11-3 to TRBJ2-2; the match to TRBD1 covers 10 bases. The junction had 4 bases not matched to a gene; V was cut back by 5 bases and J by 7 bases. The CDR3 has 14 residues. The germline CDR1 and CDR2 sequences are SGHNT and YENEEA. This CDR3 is CASSPGQGIGELFF. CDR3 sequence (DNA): TGTGCCAGCAGCCCGGGACAGGGGATCGGGGAGCTGTTTTTT.

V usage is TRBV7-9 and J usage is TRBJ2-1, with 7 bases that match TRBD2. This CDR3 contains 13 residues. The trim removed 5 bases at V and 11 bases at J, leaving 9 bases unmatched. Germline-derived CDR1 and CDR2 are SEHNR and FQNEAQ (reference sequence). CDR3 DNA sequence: TGTGCCAGCAGCGCGGGACTATCCCCCAAGCAGTTCTTC. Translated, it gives CASSAGLSPKQFF.

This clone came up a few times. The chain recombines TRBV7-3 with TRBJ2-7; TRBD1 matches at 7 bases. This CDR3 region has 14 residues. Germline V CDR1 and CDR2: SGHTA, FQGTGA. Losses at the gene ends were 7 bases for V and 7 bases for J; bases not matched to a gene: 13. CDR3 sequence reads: CASILAEGAREQYF. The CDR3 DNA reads TGTGCCAGCATCCTCGCCGAGGGGGCGAGGGAGCAGTACTTC.

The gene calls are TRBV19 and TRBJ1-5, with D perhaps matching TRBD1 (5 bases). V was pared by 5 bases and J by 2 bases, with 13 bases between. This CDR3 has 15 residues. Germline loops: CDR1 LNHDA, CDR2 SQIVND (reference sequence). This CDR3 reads CASSPGPYGNQPQHF. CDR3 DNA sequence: TGTGCCAGTAGTCCAGGGCCGTATGGCAATCAGCCCCAGCATTTT. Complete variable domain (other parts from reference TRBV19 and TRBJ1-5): DGGITQSPKYLFRKEGQNVTLSCEQNLNHDAMYWYRQDPGQGLRLIYYSQIVNDFQKGDIAEGYSVSREKKESFPLTVTSAQKNPTAFYLCASSPGPYGNQPQHFGDGTRLSIL.

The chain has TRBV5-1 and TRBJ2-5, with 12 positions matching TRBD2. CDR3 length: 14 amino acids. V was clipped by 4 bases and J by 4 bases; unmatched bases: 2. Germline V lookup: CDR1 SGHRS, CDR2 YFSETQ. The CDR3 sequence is CASSPTSGRETQYF. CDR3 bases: TGCGCCAGCAGCCCGACTAGCGGGAGAGAGACCCAGTACTTC.

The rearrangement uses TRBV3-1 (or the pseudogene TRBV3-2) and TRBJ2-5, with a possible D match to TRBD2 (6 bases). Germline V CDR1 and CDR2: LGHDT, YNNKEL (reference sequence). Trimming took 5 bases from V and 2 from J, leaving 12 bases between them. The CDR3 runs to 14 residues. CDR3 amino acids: CASSYLGGQETQYF. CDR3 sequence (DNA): TGTGCCAGCAGCTACCTTGGGGGGCAAGAGACCCAGTACTTC.

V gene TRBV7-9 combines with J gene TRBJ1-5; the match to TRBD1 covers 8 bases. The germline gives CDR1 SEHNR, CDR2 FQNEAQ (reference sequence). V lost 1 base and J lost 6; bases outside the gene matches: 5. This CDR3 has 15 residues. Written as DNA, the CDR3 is TGTGCCAGCAGCTTAGGGACAGGGATCGCTCAGCCCCAGCATTTT. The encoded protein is CASSLGTGIAQPQHF.

The CDR3 region is CASSQEMSTTEAFF. As DNA, the CDR3 is TGCGCCAGCAGCCAAGAGATGAGCACGACTGAAGCTTTCTTT. The chain recombines TRBV4-1 with TRBJ1-1, with no clear D. The V and J ends lost 0 bases and 5 bases respectively, with 10 bases between them. The CDR3 has 14 amino acids. CDR1 and CDR2 (germline): MGHRA, YSYEKL.

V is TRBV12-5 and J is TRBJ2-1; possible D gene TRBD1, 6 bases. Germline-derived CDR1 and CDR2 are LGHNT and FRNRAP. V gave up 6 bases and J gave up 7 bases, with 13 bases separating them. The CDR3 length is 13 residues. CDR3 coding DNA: TGTGCTAGTGGAGATCAGGGGTTTAATGAGCAGTTCTTC. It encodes CASGDQGFNEQFF.

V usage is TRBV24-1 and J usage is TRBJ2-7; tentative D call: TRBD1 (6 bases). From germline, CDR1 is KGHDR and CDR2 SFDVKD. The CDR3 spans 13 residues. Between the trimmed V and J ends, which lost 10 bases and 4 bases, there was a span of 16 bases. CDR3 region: CATGATGYYEQYF. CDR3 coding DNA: TGTGCCACGGGAGCGACAGGATATTACGAGCAGTACTTC.

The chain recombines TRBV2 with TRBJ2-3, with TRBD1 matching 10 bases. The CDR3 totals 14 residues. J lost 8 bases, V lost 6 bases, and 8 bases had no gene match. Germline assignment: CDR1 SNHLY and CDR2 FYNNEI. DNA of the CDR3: TGTGCCAGCAGCACCGACAGGGGGCGGGGTACGCAGTATTTT. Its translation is CASSTDRGRGTQYF.

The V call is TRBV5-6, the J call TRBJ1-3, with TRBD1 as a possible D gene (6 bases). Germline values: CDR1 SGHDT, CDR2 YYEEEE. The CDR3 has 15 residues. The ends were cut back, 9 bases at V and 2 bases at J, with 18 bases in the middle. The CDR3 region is CATGDSTGTGNTIYF. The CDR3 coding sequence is TGTGCCACCGGGGATTCAACAGGGACTGGAAACACCATATATTTT. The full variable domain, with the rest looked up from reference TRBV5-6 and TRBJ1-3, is DAGVTQSPTHLIKTRGQQVTLRCSPKSGHDTVSWYQQALGQGPQFIFQYYEEEERQRGNFPDRFSGHQFPNYSSELNVNALLLGDSALYLCATGDSTGTGNTIYFGEGSWLTVV.

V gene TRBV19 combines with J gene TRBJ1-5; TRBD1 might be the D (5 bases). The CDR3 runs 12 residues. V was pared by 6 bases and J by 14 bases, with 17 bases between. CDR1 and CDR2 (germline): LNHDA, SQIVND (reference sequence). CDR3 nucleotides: TGTGCCAGTAGCGAAGGGGTGGGTCCGAAGCATTTT. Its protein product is CASSEGVGPKHF.

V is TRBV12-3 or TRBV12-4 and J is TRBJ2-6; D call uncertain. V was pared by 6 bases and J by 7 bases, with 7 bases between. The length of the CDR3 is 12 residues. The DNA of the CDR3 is TGTGCCAGCAGGTCCAGAGCCAACGTCCTGACTTTC. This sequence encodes CASRSRANVLTF.

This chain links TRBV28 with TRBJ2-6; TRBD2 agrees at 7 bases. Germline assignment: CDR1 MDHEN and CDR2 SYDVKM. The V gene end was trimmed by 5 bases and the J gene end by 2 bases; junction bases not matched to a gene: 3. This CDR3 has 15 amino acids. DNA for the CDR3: TGTGCCAGCAGTCTCGGGGGGACTGGGGCCAACGTCCTGACTTTC. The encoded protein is CASSLGGTGANVLTF.

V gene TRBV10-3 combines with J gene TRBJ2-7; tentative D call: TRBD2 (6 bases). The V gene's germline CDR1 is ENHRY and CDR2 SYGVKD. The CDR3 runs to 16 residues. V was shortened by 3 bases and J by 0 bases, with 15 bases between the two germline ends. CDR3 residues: CAISDGAGSASYEQYF. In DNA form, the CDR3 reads TGTGCCATCAGTGATGGAGCGGGTTCTGCCTCCTACGAGCAGTACTTC.

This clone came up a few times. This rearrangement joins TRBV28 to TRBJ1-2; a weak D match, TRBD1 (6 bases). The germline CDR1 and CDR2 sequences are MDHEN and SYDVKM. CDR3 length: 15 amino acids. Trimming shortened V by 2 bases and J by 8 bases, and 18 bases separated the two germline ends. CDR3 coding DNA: TGTGCCAGCAGTTTAGGAGTGTGGGGGGGCTGGGGCTACACCTTC. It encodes CASSLGVWGGWGYTF.

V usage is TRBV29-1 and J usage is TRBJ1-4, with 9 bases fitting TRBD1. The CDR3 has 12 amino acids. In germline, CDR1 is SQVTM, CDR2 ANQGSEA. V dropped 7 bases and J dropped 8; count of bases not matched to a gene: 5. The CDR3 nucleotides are TGCAGCGGGACAGGGGAGGAAGAAAAACTGTTTTTT. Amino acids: CSGTGEEEKLFF.

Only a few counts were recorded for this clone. The CDR3 loop is CASSDTGGTEAFF. CDR3 DNA sequence: TGTGCCAGCAGCGATACGGGGGGCACTGAAGCTTTCTTT. The J gene is TRBJ1-1, the V gene TRBV6-6, with D possibly TRBD1 on 5 matching bases. CDR1 MNHNY and CDR2 SVGAGI come from the germline V gene (reference sequence). Trimming removed 6 bases at V and 4 bases at J, with 12 bases between. The CDR3 has 13 residues.

The CDR3: CASSPTGAESYEQYF. CDR3 DNA sequence: TGTGCCAGCAGTCCCACAGGGGCCGAATCCTACGAGCAGTACTTC. The rearrangement uses TRBV2 and TRBJ2-7, with TRBD1 matching 7 bases. The V and J ends lost 5 bases and 1 base, in that order; junction bases with no gene match: 8. Germline CDR1 and CDR2: SNHLY and FYNNEI. The CDR3 runs 15 residues.